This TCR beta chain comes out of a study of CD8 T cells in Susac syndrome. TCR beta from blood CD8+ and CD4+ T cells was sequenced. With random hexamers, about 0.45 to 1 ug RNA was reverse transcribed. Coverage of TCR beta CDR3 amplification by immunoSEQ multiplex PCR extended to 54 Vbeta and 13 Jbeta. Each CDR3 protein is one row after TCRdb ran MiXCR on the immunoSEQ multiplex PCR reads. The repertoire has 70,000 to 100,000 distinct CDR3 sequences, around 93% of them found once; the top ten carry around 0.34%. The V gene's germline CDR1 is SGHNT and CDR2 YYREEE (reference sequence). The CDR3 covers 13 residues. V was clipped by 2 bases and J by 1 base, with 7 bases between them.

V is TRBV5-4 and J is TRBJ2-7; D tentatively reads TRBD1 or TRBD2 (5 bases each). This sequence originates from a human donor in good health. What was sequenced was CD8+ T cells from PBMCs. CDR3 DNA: TGTGCCAGCAGCTTTTGGGGGTCCTACGAGCAGTACTTC. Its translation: CASSFWGSYEQYF.